This T cell receptor beta chain was observed in a study of cytomegalovirus exposure and HLA in healthy donors. Overall study context: Per a later analysis, the 550 to 850 first-cohort and approximately 120 validation repertoires shared one platform. Study-level results: Published work reported that the classifier diagnosed cytomegalovirus status with high specificity and sensitivity. Usually a TCR sequence was rare, but some public TCRs were found in many donors.

Profiled with immunoSEQ multiplex PCR; TCRdb holds only in-frame clones, not every one. The sample has about 140,000 clones; 70% to 90% are singletons. The donors were members of the roughly 120-subject validation cohort (separate from the approximately 670-subject first cohort). The CDR3 has 12 amino acids. Note on this clone: What it binds is unknown.

Sequencing used PBMCs. The V and J genes are TRBV21-1 and TRBJ1-2; the table's D call, TRBD1, was not checked against the DNA. TRBV21-1 is flagged as a pseudogene. The clonotype originates from a man aged 18 to 30 in good health and CMV-seronegative. CDR3 region: CASPSDRGLDTF. In DNA, the CDR3 is TGTGCCAGCCCTAGTGACAGGGGGCTTGACACCTTC.